One and the same sample provided the 29 T cell receptor beta chains below, sequenced in a study of technical replicates of blood from a few donors. Generated by immunoSEQ multiplex PCR, the TCRdb table keeps only in-frame clones and is missing some. The sample includes about 70,000 clones, approximately 93% of them seen just once. Sequenced input: T cells isolated from PBMCs. These receptors all come from a human donor in good health.

The chain links TRBV6-1 to TRBJ1-1, with 7 nucleotides matching TRBD1. J lost 6 bases, V lost 6 bases, and 10 bases had no gene match. Looked up from germline, CDR1 is MNHNS and CDR2 is SASEGT. This CDR3 contains 14 residues. DNA of the CDR3: TGTGCCAGCAGAGAGACAGGGTTGAGCGCTGAAGCTTTCTTT. Protein product: CASRETGLSAEAFF.

J is TRBJ1-5 and V is TRBV4-1; D ambiguous. The CDR3 spans 15 residues. CDR1 and CDR2 from the germline V gene are MGHRA and YSYEKL. Trimming took off 4 bases at V and 3 bases at J, with 13 bases between the two ends. CDR3 DNA: TGCGCCAGCAGCCCGGACCGGGAACTCAATCAGCCCCAGCATTTT. It encodes CASSPDRELNQPQHF.

J is TRBJ2-7 and V is TRBV5-1; 7 bases agree with TRBD1. The V and J ends lost 5 bases and 0 bases, in that order; junction bases with no gene match: 8. Looked up from germline, CDR1 is SGHRS and CDR2 is YFSETQ. The CDR3 spans 15 residues. This CDR3 reads CASSDPGTASYEQYF. CDR3 bases: TGCGCCAGCAGTGACCCCGGGACAGCCTCCTACGAGCAGTACTTC.

The chain uses TRBV11-3 and TRBJ2-1; 12 bases are a match to TRBD2. This CDR3 spans 18 amino acids. With V trimmed by 5 bases and J by 8 bases, 16 bases remained unmatched. Germline V lookup: CDR1 SGHNT, CDR2 YENEEA. CDR3: CASSVGLAGLSLGDEQFF. CDR3 sequence (DNA): TGTGCCAGCAGCGTGGGACTAGCGGGTCTGAGCCTGGGCGATGAGCAGTTCTTC.

The rearrangement joins TRBV30 to TRBJ1-3; a weak D match, TRBD1 (6 bases). The CDR3 extends over 14 amino acids. Per the germline V gene, CDR1 is GTSNPN and CDR2 is SVGIG (reference sequence). Trimming pared 2 bases from V and 9 bases from J, leaving 17 bases between. Written as DNA, the CDR3 is TGTGCCTGGAGTCTGTCCGGGACACCAGGCACCATATATTTT. Amino acid sequence: CAWSLSGTPGTIYF.

This clone was detected only once. V is TRBV27 and J is TRBJ2-7; tentatively, D is TRBD2 (7 bases). The CDR3 sequence is 15 residues long. The V gene lost 4 bases and the J gene lost 2 bases, with 15 bases spanning the gap. Germline V gives CDR1 MNHEY, CDR2 SMNVEV (reference sequence). The CDR3 DNA reads TGTGCCAGCAGTTACGGACGGGGGGCGGCCTACGAGCAGTACTTC. This translates into CASSYGRGAAYEQYF.

V gene TRBV7-7 combines with J gene TRBJ2-1, with TRBD2 matching 8 bases. From germline, CDR1 is SSHAT and CDR2 FNYEAQ (reference sequence). The V and J ends lost 0 bases and 5 bases, in that order; junction bases with no gene match: 6. This CDR3 contains 16 residues. The CDR3 is CASSLAYREGDNEQFF. Here the CDR3 DNA reads TGTGCCAGCAGCTTAGCTTATCGGGAGGGTGACAATGAGCAGTTCTTC.

This chain connects TRBV30 to TRBJ1-2; D is uncertain. The germline gives CDR1 GTSNPN, CDR2 SVGIG (reference sequence). Trimming cost V 4 bases and J 4 bases, with 7 bases left between them. The CDR3 length is 11 residues. In DNA, the CDR3 is TGTGCCTGGACAGGCGCCTATGGCTACACCTTC. Protein product: CAWTGAYGYTF.

CDR3 DNA: TGTGCCACTTGGACAAGAGTGAATCAGCCCCAGCATTTT. Translating gives CATWTRVNQPQHF. The chain joins TRBV6-1 to TRBJ1-5; possibly TRBD1 for D (5 bases). CDR3 length: 13 residues. Germline assignment: CDR1 MNHNS and CDR2 SASEGT. The ends were cut back, 10 bases at V and 4 bases at J, with 14 bases in the middle.

The chain couples TRBV5-1 to TRBJ1-4, with 9 bases identical to TRBD1. This CDR3 is built from 15 residues. The germline V gene has CDR1 SGHRS and CDR2 YFSETQ. Trimming took 0 bases from V and 8 from J; bases not matched to a gene: 5. CDR3 sequence: CASSLVGTGKEKLFF. In DNA form, the CDR3 reads TGCGCCAGCAGCTTGGTCGGGACAGGGAAGGAAAAACTGTTTTTT.

The chain employs TRBV7-2 and TRBJ1-2; a weak D match, TRBD1 (6 bases). Trimming removed 2 bases at V and 5 bases at J, with 18 bases between. The CDR3 runs 16 residues. The V gene's germline CDR1 is SGHTA and CDR2 FQGNSA. The DNA of the CDR3 is TGTGCCAGCAGCTTATTAGGACGGGGGGCGCATTATGGCTACACCTTC. It translates to CASSLLGRGAHYGYTF. Full variable domain (rest looked up from reference TRBV7-2 and TRBJ1-2): GAGVSQSPSNKVTEKGKDVELRCDPISGHTALYWYRQSLGQGLEFLIYFQGNSAPDKSGLPSDRFSAERTGGSVSTLTIQRTQQEDSAVYLCASSLLGRGAHYGYTFGSGTRLTVV.

V is TRBV2 and J is TRBJ1-1, with unresolved D. CDR1 is SNHLY, CDR2 FYNNEI, per germline. With 1 base removed from V and 1 base from J, the gap between germline ends came to 10 bases. This CDR3 region has 15 residues. The CDR3 DNA is TGTGCCAGCAGTGAAGTTATAGGCGGGAACACTGAAGCTTTCTTT. Residues: CASSEVIGGNTEAFF.

This chain joins TRBV9 and TRBJ1-5; TRBD1 agrees at 9 bases. Germline V CDR1 and CDR2: SGDLS, YYNGEE. The CDR3 sequence is 15 residues long. Unmatched junction bases numbered 5, after V lost 2 bases and J lost 5 bases. Written as DNA, the CDR3 is TGTGCCAGCAGCGTCGGGACAGGGACCGATCAGCCCCAGCATTTT. This encodes CASSVGTGTDQPQHF.

The gene calls are TRBV19 and TRBJ2-5, with D possibly being TRBD2 (7 bases). This CDR3 is 16 amino acids long. V was trimmed by 1 base and J by 2 bases, leaving 14 bases between them. The V gene's germline CDR1 is LNHDA and CDR2 SQIVND (reference sequence). The CDR3 loop reads CASSIGQGTTQETQYF. The DNA for the CDR3 is TGTGCCAGTAGTATAGGGCAGGGGACTACTCAAGAGACCCAGTACTTC. Based on the CDR3 plus reference TRBV19 and TRBJ2-5, the full variable domain is DGGITQSPKYLFRKEGQNVTLSCEQNLNHDAMYWYRQDPGQGLRLIYYSQIVNDFQKGDIAEGYSVSREKKESFPLTVTSAQKNPTAFYLCASSIGQGTTQETQYFGPGTRLLVL.

The chain recombines TRBV2 with TRBJ1-1; D may be TRBD1 (5 bases). Germline values: CDR1 SNHLY, CDR2 FYNNEI. The ends were cut back, 5 bases at V and 3 bases at J, with 10 bases in the middle. This CDR3 comprises 13 residues. The CDR3 DNA reads as TGTGCCAGCAGTATGACGGGGGACACTGAAGCTTTCTTT. Its protein is CASSMTGDTEAFF.

The V call is TRBV18, the J call TRBJ1-1; 7 bases line up with TRBD1. Trimming cost V 3 bases and J 3 bases; bases outside gene matches: 1. The length of the CDR3 is 13 residues. Germline CDR1 is KGHSH and CDR2 is LQKENI. The CDR3 protein is CASSPGQDTEAFF. The DNA of the CDR3 is TGTGCCAGCTCACCCGGACAGGACACTGAAGCTTTCTTT.

This clone occurred a few times. The CDR3 sequence: CASSASYEQYF. The CDR3 nucleotides read TGCGCCAGCAGCGCCAGCTACGAGCAGTACTTC. This sequence joins TRBV5-1 and TRBJ2-7, with D unresolved. Germline V CDR1 and CDR2: SGHRS, YFSETQ. Trimming shortened V by 4 bases and J by 3 bases, and 5 bases separated the two germline ends. This CDR3 is built from 11 residues.

The chain carries TRBV11-2 and TRBJ2-3, with no clear D. The CDR3 loop spans 14 amino acids. Germline V gene data show CDR1 as SGHAT and CDR2 as FQNNGV. The V end lost 4 bases, the J end lost 2 bases, and 10 bases lay between the germline ends. The CDR3 nucleotides read TGTGCCAGCAGCTCCCGAAGCCACACAGATACGCAGTATTTT. It is translated as CASSSRSHTDTQYF.

V and J are TRBV4-1 and TRBJ2-2; 9 bases agree with TRBD2. The germline V gene has CDR1 MGHRA and CDR2 YSYEKL. CDR3 length equals 16 residues. The trim removed 2 bases at V and 7 bases at J, leaving 8 bases unmatched. The CDR3 loop reads CASSQLQLAGFGELFF. The CDR3 bases are TGCGCCAGCAGCCAATTACAGCTAGCGGGGTTCGGGGAGCTGTTTTTT.

The V gene is TRBV11-2, the J gene TRBJ2-1; the match to TRBD2 covers 9 bases. Germline-derived CDR1 and CDR2 are SGHAT and FQNNGV. The CDR3 is made up of 16 amino acids. V gave up 0 bases and J gave up 4 bases; unmatched junction bases: 4. The CDR3 DNA reads TGTGCCAGCAGCTTAGAATCTAGCGGGACATACAATGAGCAGTTCTTC. This sequence encodes CASSLESSGTYNEQFF. The full variable domain, with the rest looked up from reference TRBV11-2 and TRBJ2-1, is EAGVAQSPRYKIIEKRQSVAFWCNPISGHATLYWYQQILGQGPKLLIQFQNNGVVDDSQLPKDRFSAERLKGVDSTLKIQPAKLEDSAVYLCASSLESSGTYNEQFFGPGTRLTVL.

The chain couples TRBV6-4 to TRBJ2-1; 11 bases are a match to TRBD2. The CDR3 is made up of 15 amino acids. Germline values: CDR1 MRHNA, CDR2 SNTAGT. After removal of 10 bases from V and 3 bases from J, the junction contained 8 bases not matched to a gene. CDR3 loop: CATTKLAGDYNEQFF. The CDR3 DNA follows: TGTGCCACCACAAAACTAGCGGGGGACTACAATGAGCAGTTCTTC.

V is TRBV20-1 and J is TRBJ1-1; D not certain. V gave up 6 bases and J gave up 5 bases, with 7 bases separating them. CDR1 is DFQATT and CDR2 is SNEGSKA in the germline V gene (reference sequence). The CDR3 length is 10 residues. The CDR3 coding sequence is TGCAGTGCCCGGCGGACTGAAGCTTTCTTT. Its protein is CSARRTEAFF.

This clone appeared a single time. The J gene is TRBJ1-3, the V gene TRBV9; the D is unclear. CDR3 length equals 13 residues. With 2 bases removed from V and 6 bases from J, the gap between germline ends came to 9 bases. The germline gives CDR1 SGDLS, CDR2 YYNGEE. The CDR3 reads CASSVDFPNTIYF. Here the CDR3 DNA reads TGTGCCAGCAGCGTTGACTTTCCAAACACCATATATTTT.

The rearrangement joins TRBV9 to TRBJ1-2; maybe TRBD1 (5 bases). Per the germline V gene, CDR1 is SGDLS and CDR2 is YYNGEE. The CDR3 runs to 13 residues. V was shortened by 2 bases and J by 3 bases, with 8 bases between the two germline ends. CDR3 amino acids: CASSVSGDYGYTF. CDR3 in DNA: TGTGCCAGCAGCGTTTCGGGGGACTATGGCTACACCTTC.

The rearrangement links TRBV6-5 to TRBJ2-2, with D possibly matching TRBD2 (5 bases). CDR3 length equals 14 residues. V lost 7 bases and J 6 bases, leaving 15 bases between the germline ends. CDR1 and CDR2 (germline): MNHEY, SVGAGI. The DNA for the CDR3 is TGTGCCAGCACCTACGCGGGTTTCGCCGGGGAGCTGTTTTTT. Protein sequence: CASTYAGFAGELFF.

The chain is built from TRBV18 and TRBJ2-7; 9 bases match TRBD1. Per the germline V gene, CDR1 is KGHSH and CDR2 is LQKENI. The CDR3 length is 16 residues. J was trimmed by 5 bases and V by 2 bases; bases with no gene match: 10. This CDR3 is CASSPIWTGDNHEQYF. The CDR3 nucleotides are TGTGCCAGCTCACCAATCTGGACAGGGGACAACCACGAGCAGTACTTC.

This sequence joins TRBV14 and TRBJ2-1, with 11 positions matching TRBD2. V shed 2 bases and J 11 bases; nucleotides not matched to a gene: 5. The germline CDR1 and CDR2 sequences are SGHDN and FVKESK. The CDR3 contains 14 residues. The CDR3 bases are TGTGCCAGCAGCCAAAAGACTAGCGGGACAAAGCAGTTCTTC. It is translated as CASSQKTSGTKQFF. The full variable domain, completed using reference TRBV14 and TRBJ2-1, is EAGVTQFPSHSVIEKGQTVTLRCDPISGHDNLYWYRRVMGKEIKFLLHFVKESKQDESGMPNNRFLAERTGGTYSTLKVQPAELEDSGVYFCASSQKTSGTKQFFGPGTRLTVL.

V is TRBV2 and J is TRBJ2-5; D is possibly TRBD1 (5 bases). In germline, CDR1 is SNHLY, CDR2 FYNNEI. The V gene lost 7 bases and the J gene lost 1 base, with 10 bases spanning the gap. The CDR3 extends over 13 amino acids. The CDR3 protein is CASTRTLQETQYF. The DNA of the CDR3 is TGTGCCAGCACCCGGACACTCCAAGAGACCCAGTACTTC.

The chain links TRBV19 to TRBJ2-1; D is undetermined. The CDR3 spans 14 residues. Trimming stripped 6 bases from V and 7 bases from J, with 16 bases between. Germline CDR1 is LNHDA and CDR2 is SQIVND (reference sequence). The CDR3 protein is CASRSAFIGNEQFF. CDR3 DNA sequence: TGTGCCAGTAGGAGCGCTTTTATCGGTAATGAGCAGTTCTTC.